This TCR beta chain was identified during a study of T cells in Graves' hyperthyroidism and ophthalmopathy. Using RNA transcripts as the source, TCR beta CDR3 regions were amplified. Initially, a first-round RT-PCR of the TCR CDR3 employed the HTBI primer set. A single record per CDR3 protein comes from TCRdb applying MiXCR to the multiplex PCR reads. This table has around 350,000 distinct CDR3 sequences, 17% appearing once. Trimming took 5 bases from V and 7 from J, leaving 11 bases between them. The CDR3 loop spans 12 amino acids. CDR1 is SEHNR, CDR2 FQNEAQ, per germline (reference sequence). This receptor was taken from a woman in her twenties or thirties with Graves' hyperthyroidism that later progressed to Graves' ophthalmopathy. The sequenced material came from blood. J is TRBJ1-2 and V is TRBV7-9; a weak D match, TRBD1 (5 bases). This CDR3 is CASSITGSGYTF. Here the CDR3 DNA reads TGTGCCAGCAGCATTACAGGTTCTGGCTACACCTTC.